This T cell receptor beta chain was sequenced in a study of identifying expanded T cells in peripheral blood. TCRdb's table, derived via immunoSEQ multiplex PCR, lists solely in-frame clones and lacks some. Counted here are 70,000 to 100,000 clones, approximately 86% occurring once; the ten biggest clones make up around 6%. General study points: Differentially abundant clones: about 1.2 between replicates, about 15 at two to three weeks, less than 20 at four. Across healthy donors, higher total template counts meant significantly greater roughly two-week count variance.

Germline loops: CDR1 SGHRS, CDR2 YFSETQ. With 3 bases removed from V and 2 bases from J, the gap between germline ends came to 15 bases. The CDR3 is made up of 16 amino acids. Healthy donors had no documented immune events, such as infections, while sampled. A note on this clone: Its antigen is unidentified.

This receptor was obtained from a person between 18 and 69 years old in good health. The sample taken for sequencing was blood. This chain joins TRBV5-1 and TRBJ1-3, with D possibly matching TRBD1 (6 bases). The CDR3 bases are TGCGCCAGCAGCTCCCTCGGGGGGCGGGCTGGAAACACCATATATTTT. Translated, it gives CASSSLGGRAGNTIYF.